This T cell receptor (beta chain) was recorded in a study of control samples from healthy donors and cancer patients. Germline CDR1 is SGHTA and CDR2 is FQGNSA. V was cut by 0 bases and J by 5 bases, with 10 bases left in between. This CDR3 is 14 amino acids long. Some clones are missing from TCRdb's copy, which holds only in-frame ones; the method was immunoSEQ multiplex PCR. The sample includes about 170,000 clones, 91% of them seen just once. The sample taken for sequencing was blood. The receptor was isolated from a woman between 25 and 40 years old in good health. The V call is TRBV7-2, the J call TRBJ1-1, with a weak D call TRBD1 (6 bases). The CDR3 sequence is CASSLAGAGTEAFF. CDR3 nucleotide sequence: TGTGCCAGCAGCTTAGCGGGGGCGGGTACTGAAGCTTTCTTT. The full variable domain, completed using reference TRBV7-2 and TRBJ1-1, is GAGVSQSPSNKVTEKGKDVELRCDPISGHTALYWYRQSLGQGLEFLIYFQGNSAPDKSGLPSDRFSAERTGGSVSTLTIQRTQQEDSAVYLCASSLAGAGTEAFFGQGTRLTVV.